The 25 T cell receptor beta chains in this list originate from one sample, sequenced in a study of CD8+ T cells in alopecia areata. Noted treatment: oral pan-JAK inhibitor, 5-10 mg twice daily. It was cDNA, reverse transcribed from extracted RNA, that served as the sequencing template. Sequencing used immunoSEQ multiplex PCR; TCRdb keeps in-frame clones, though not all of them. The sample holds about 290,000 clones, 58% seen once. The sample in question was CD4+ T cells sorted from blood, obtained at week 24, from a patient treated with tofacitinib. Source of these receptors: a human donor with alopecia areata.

DNA for the CDR3: TGCGCCAGCCGACCACAGGGGGTGGGCACTGAAGCTTTCTTT. Its translation: CASRPQGVGTEAFF. This chain links TRBV4-1 with TRBJ1-1, with TRBD1 identical over 8 bases. Germline-derived CDR1 and CDR2 are MGHRA and YSYEKL. The CDR3 has 14 residues. The V and J ends lost 8 bases and 4 bases, in that order; junction bases with no gene match: 9.

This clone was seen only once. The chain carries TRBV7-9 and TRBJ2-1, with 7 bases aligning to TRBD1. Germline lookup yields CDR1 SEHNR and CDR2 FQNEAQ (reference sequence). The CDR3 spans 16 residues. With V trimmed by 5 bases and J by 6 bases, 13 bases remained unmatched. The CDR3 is CASSQNRDSGGNEQFF. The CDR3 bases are TGTGCCAGCAGCCAAAACCGGGACAGTGGGGGCAATGAGCAGTTCTTC.

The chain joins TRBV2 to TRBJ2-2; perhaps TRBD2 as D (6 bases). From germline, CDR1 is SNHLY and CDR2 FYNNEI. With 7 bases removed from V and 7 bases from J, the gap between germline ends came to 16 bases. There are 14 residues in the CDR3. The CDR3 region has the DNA TGTGCCAGCAAGTGGCGGGGTGGAAGCGGGGAGCTGTTTTTT. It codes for CASKWRGGSGELFF.

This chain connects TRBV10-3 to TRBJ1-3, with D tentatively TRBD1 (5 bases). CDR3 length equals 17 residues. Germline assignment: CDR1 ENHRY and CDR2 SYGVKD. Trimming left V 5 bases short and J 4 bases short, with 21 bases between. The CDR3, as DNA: TGTGCCATCAGTCCACGGCGCGGACGGGACGGGGGAAACACCATATATTTT. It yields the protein CAISPRRGRDGGNTIYF.

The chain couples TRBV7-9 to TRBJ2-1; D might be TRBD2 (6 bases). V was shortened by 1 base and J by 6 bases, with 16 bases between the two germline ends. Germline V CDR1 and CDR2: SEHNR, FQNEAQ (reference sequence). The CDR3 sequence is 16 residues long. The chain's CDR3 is CASSLGGLEGPNEQFF. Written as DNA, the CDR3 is TGTGCCAGCAGCTTAGGGGGCCTGGAGGGCCCCAATGAGCAGTTCTTC.

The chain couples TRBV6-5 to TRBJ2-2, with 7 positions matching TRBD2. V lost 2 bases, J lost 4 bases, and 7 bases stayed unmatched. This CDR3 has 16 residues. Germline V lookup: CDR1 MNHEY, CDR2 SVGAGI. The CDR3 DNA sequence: TGTGCCAGCAGTTACGGGGGGGAGCGCAGCACCGGGGAGCTGTTTTTT. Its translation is CASSYGGERSTGELFF.

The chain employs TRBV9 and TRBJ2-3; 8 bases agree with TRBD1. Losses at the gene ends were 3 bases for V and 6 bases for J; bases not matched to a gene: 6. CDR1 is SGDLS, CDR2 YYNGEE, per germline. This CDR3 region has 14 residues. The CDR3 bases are TGTGCCAGCAGCGCTTCAGGGGGCGCGGATACGCAGTATTTT. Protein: CASSASGGADTQYF.

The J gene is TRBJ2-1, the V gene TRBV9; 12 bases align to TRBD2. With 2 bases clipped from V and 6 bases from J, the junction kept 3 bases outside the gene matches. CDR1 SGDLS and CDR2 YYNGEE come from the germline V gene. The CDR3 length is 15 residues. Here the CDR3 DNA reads TGTGCCAGCAGCGTTGGACTAGCGGGGCGCAATGAGCAGTTCTTC. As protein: CASSVGLAGRNEQFF.

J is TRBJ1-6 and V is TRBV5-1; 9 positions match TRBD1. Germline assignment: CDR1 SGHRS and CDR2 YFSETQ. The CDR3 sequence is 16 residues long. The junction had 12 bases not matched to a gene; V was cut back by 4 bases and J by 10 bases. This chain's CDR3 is CASSPPGQGVGSPLHF. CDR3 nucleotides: TGCGCCAGCAGCCCGCCGGGACAGGGCGTTGGGTCACCCCTCCACTTT.

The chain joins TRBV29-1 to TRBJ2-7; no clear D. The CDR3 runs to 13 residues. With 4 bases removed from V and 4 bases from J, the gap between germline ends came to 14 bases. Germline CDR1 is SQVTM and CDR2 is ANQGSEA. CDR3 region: CSVVGRIDYEQYF. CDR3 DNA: TGCAGCGTTGTCGGACGGATTGATTACGAGCAGTACTTC.

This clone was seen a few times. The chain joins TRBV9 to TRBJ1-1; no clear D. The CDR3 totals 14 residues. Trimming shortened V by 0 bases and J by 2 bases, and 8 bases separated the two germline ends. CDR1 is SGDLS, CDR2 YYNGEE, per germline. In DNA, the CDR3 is TGTGCCAGCAGCGTAGGGGCAGACAACACTGAAGCTTTCTTT. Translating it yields CASSVGADNTEAFF.

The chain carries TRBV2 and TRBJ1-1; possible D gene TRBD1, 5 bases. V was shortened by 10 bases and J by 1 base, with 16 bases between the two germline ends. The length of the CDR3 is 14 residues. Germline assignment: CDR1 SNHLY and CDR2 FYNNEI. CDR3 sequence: CANIAGPGNTEAFF. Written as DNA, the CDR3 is TGTGCCAACATCGCGGGACCCGGGAACACTGAAGCTTTCTTT.

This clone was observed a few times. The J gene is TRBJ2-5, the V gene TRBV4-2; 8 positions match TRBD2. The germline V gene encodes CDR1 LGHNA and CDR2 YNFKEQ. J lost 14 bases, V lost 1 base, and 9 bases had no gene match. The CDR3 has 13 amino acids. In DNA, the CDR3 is TGTGCCAGCAGCCAAGGTCGTAGCGGGATTAGTTACTTC. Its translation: CASSQGRSGISYF.

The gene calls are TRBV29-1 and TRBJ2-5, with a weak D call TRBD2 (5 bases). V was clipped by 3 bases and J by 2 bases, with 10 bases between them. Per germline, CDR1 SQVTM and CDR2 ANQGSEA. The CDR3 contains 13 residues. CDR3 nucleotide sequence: TGCAGCGTTGATGACGGGAAACAAGAGACCCAGTACTTC. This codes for CSVDDGKQETQYF.

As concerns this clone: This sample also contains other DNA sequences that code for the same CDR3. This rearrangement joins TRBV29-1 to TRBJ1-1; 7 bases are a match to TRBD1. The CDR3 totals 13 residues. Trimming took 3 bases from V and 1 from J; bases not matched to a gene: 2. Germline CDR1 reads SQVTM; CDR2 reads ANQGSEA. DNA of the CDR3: TGCAGCGTTGACGGGACAGCGAACACTGAAGCTTTCTTT. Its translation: CSVDGTANTEAFF.

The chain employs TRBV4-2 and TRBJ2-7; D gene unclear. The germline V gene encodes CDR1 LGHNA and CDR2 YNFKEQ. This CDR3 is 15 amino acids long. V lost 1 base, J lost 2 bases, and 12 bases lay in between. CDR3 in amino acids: CASSQGLPSTYEQYF. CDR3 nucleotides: TGTGCCAGCAGCCAAGGACTCCCCTCCACCTACGAGCAGTACTTC.

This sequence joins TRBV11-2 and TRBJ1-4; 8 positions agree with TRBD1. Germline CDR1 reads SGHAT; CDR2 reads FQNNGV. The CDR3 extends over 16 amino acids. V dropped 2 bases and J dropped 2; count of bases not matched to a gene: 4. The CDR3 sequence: CASSLSRQGTNEKLFF. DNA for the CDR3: TGTGCCAGCAGCTTATCTCGACAGGGGACTAATGAAAAACTGTTTTTT.

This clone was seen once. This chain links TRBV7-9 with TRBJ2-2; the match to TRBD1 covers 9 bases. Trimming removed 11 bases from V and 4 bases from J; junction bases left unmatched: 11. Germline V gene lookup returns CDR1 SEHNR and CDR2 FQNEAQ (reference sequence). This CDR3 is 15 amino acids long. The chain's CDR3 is CAAIPGTGSTGELFF. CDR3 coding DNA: TGTGCCGCCATCCCGGGGACAGGGAGCACCGGGGAGCTGTTTTTT. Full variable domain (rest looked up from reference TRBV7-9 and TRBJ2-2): DTGVSQNPRHKITKRGQNVTFRCDPISEHNRLYWYRQTLGQGPEFLTYFQNEAQLEKSRLLSDRFSAERPKGSFSTLEIQRTEQGDSAMYLCAAIPGTGSTGELFFGEGSRLTVL.

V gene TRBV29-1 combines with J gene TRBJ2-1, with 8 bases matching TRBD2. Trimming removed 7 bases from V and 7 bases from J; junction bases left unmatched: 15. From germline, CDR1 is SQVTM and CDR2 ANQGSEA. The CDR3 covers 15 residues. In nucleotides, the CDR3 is TGCAGCGGTGGGGTTAATAGCGGGGCCCCAAATGAGCAGTTCTTC. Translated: CSGGVNSGAPNEQFF.

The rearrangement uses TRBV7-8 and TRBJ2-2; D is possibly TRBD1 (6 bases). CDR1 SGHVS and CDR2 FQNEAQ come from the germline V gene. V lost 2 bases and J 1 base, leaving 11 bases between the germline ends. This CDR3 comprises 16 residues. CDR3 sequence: CASSLLPGQNTGELFF. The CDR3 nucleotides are TGTGCCAGCAGCTTACTCCCGGGACAGAACACCGGGGAGCTGTTTTTT. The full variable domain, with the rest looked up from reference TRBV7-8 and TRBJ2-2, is GAGVSQSPRYKVAKRGQDVALRCDPISGHVSLFWYQQALGQGPEFLTYFQNEAQLDKSGLPSDRFFAERPEGSVSTLKIQRTQQEDSAVYLCASSLLPGQNTGELFFGEGSRLTVL.

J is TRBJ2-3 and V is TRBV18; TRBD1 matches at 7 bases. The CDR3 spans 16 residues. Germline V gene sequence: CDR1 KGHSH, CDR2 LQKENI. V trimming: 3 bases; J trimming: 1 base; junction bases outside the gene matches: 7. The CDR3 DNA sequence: TGTGCCAGCTCACCTCTCGGGGACAGCCGCACAGATACGCAGTATTTT. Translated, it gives CASSPLGDSRTDTQYF.

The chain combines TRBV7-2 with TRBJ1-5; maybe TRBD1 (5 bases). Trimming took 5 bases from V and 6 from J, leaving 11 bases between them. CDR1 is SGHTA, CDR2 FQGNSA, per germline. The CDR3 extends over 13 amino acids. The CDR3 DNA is TGTGCCAGCAGCGCCCGAGGGGCTCAGCCCCAGCATTTT. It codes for CASSARGAQPQHF.

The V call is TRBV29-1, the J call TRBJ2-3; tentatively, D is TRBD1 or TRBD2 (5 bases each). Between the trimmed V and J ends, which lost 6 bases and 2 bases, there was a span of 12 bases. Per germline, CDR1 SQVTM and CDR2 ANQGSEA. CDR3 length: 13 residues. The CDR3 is CSVRGLVTDTQYF. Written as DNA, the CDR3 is TGCAGCGTCCGGGGCTTGGTCACAGATACGCAGTATTTT.

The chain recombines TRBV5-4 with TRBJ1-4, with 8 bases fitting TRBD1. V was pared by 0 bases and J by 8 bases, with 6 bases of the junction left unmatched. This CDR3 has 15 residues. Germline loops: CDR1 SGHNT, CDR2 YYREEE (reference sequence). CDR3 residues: CASSLEGRGQEKLFF. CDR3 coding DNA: TGTGCCAGCAGCTTGGAAGGCAGGGGGCAGGAAAAACTGTTTTTT.

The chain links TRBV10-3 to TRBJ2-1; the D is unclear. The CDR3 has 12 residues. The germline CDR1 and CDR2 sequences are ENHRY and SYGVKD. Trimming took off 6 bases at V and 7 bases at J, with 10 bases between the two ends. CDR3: CAISSGGNEQFF. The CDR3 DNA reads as TGTGCCATCAGCTCCGGTGGTAATGAGCAGTTCTTC.